Each of the 5 T cell receptor beta chains below was sequenced from the same sample in a study of cytomegalovirus exposure and HLA in healthy donors. Both 60 Vbeta primers and 13 Jbeta primers went into the PCR. The table came from immunoSEQ multiplex PCR; TCRdb's copy has only in-frame clones and leaves some out. The sample lists 200,000 to 250,000 clones; around 83% were seen once. The sequencing input was PBMCs. The origin of the receptors is a girl aged 5 to 17 in good health and CMV-seronegative.

CDR3 sequence reads: CATSRGEGLNTGELFF. DNA for the CDR3: TGTGCCACCAGCAGGGGAGAGGGATTAAACACCGGGGAGCTGTTTTTT. This sequence joins TRBV15 and TRBJ2-2; D perhaps matches TRBD2 (5 bases). Between the trimmed V and J ends, which lost 3 bases and 2 bases, there was a span of 13 bases. This CDR3 region has 16 residues. The V gene's germline CDR1 is LNHNV and CDR2 YYDKDF (reference sequence).

The chain employs TRBV5-5 and TRBJ1-2; 9 positions match TRBD1. V lost 1 base and J lost 2; bases outside the gene matches: 0. CDR1 is SGHKS and CDR2 is YYEKEE in the germline V gene (reference sequence). The CDR3 length is 14 residues. In DNA form, the CDR3 reads TGTGCCAGCAGCTTGACAGGGGGCAACTATGGCTACACCTTC. As protein: CASSLTGGNYGYTF.

J is TRBJ1-1 and V is TRBV29-1; 7 bases agree with TRBD1. The CDR3 totals 14 residues. V was clipped by 2 bases and J by 0 bases; unmatched bases: 3. Germline V CDR1 and CDR2: SQVTM, ANQGSEA. The CDR3 spells CSVERGTVNTEAFF. The CDR3 bases are TGCAGCGTTGAAAGGGGGACAGTGAACACTGAAGCTTTCTTT.

This clone appeared a single time. The rearrangement links TRBV15 to TRBJ2-6; D gene ambiguous. The germline CDR1 and CDR2 sequences are LNHNV and YYDKDF (reference sequence). The CDR3 spans 17 residues. The V gene lost 0 bases and the J gene lost 1 base, with 10 bases spanning the gap. The CDR3 is CATSRDFAYSGANVLTF. The CDR3 coding sequence is TGTGCCACCAGCAGAGATTTCGCCTATTCTGGGGCCAACGTCCTGACTTTC. Supplemented by reference TRBV15 and TRBJ2-6, the full variable domain reads DAMVIQNPRYQVTQFGKPVTLSCSQTLNHNVMYWYQQKSSQAPKLLFHYYDKDFNNEADTPDNFQSRRPNTSFCFLDIRSPGLGDTAMYLCATSRDFAYSGANVLTFGAGSRLTVL.

This chain links TRBV11-3 with TRBJ2-1, with D maybe TRBD1 (6 bases). The CDR3 loop spans 17 amino acids. Germline CDR1 reads SGHNT; CDR2 reads YENEEA. Trimming stripped 5 bases from V and 1 base from J, with 18 bases between. The CDR3 DNA reads as TGTGCCAGCAGCCTGGAACAGGGAACACATTCCTACAATGAGCAGTTCTTC. Amino acids: CASSLEQGTHSYNEQFF.